This TCR beta chain was sequenced during a study of molecular identifiers for immune sequencing clone quantification (dated by TCRdb to 2016 to 2019). Turning to the overall study: In a replicate experiment, RNA from around 20,000 or 100,000 naive CD8 T cells was split into five aliquots, four of which were sequenced. This methods study used CD8 T cells to benchmark TCR RNA copy counting and molecular-identifier clustering-based TCR repertoire sequencing (MIDCIRS).

As for this clonotype: What antigen it recognizes has not been identified. Base quality data are lacking; no much larger clone is found one base away.

Receptor amplification or capture employed PCR. Sequenced using an Illumina HiSeq 4000. Bulk TCR libraries were prepared as previously described, using TCR primers listed in Table S5. Purification of total RNA was performed with the Qiagen AllPrep DNA/RNA kit. Before any analysis, reads coming from multiple sequencing runs of the same library were combined into one pool. As for the authors' bioinformatics: Reads were retained only if an exact TCR constant sequence was present, and the retained reads were trimmed to 150 nt and grouped according to their 12-nt molecular barcodes. Reads in each barcode group were sub-clustered using a 15% Levenshtein threshold, and a quality-weighted consensus sequence was built for each RNA molecule. Non-functional sequences were removed, as were lower-count sequences one edit away from another. Barcode sub-clusters with fewer than 20% of the maximum read count were removed, based on fitting two negative binomial distributions. TCRdb applied fastp at Q25 and MiXCR to the public reads, then kept only in-frame beta chains. CDR3 protein sequences are deduplicated, and each keeps its most common genes and DNA. TCRdb, not the original authors, processed these V and J calls. The sample profile shows about 640,000 distinct CDR3 sequences; roughly 21% of them were found once. The ten top clones hold roughly 0.9% of the sample.

Libraries of naive CD8 T cells were built from around 20,000 to 1,000,000 sorted cells, with 10%, 30% or 50% of the purified RNA used. Naive CD8 T cells were FACS-sorted as CD8+CD4-CCR7+CD45RA+ on a BD FACSAria II into RLT Plus buffer. Nine to eleven TCR copies' worth of Jurkat RNA were spiked into roughly 18,000-1,000,000 naive CD8 T cell samples to test detection sensitivity. Enrichment of CD8 T cells was done with RosetteSep CD8+ T Cell Enrichment Cocktail plus Ficoll-Paque, and ACK red cell lysis came afterward. Study-level results and caveats: When barcode sub-clustering was omitted, TCR diversity was inflated by chimeric consensus sequences, with chimeras reaching as high as 47%. Identical TCR molecules sharing a barcode could cause highly expanded clone sizes to be underestimated. Spiked-in Jurkat TCR RNA (approximately 10 copies' worth), which is not part of the donor repertoire, was contained in the naive libraries. Clones above 20 RNA copies held over 99% of molecules in CMV-specific effector cells but under 1% in naive cells. Even against a background of about a million naive CD8 T cells, spiked-in Jurkat TCR RNA amounting to a single cell's worth was reported to be detectable. Modeling gave about 3.2 recovered TCR RNA copies per cell versus about 10 by digital PCR, implying approximately 30% capture efficiency.

Reading from cysteine to phenylalanine, the CDR3 counts 14 amino acids. The DNA shown is the 42-base CDR3, in frame from base 1. CDR1 and CDR2 (SGDLS, YYNGEE) derive from the germline V gene. V is trimmed back by 4 bases and J by 5 bases, and the junction contains 4 bases that no gene match accounts for. Material for sequencing was naive CD8+ T cells from blood, with Jurkat cell RNA spiked in. This specimen's cell subset or site label, interpreted: FACS-sorted CD8+CD4-CCR7+CD45RA+ naive T cells. The chain is encoded by TRBV9 joined to TRBJ2-1; the junction holds 9 bases that match TRBD1. The receptor was isolated from a human donor in good health. Some libraries in this study had Jurkat cell RNA spiked in. The CDR3 reads as follows: CASSPGTGHNEQFF. The nucleotide sequence is TGTGCCAGCAGCCCCGGGACAGGGCACAATGAGCAGTTCTTC.